The clone carrying this T cell receptor beta chain has a count of ten or more. Its matching antigen is unknown. These data come from a study of identical twins. From germline, CDR1 is KGHDR and CDR2 SFDVKD. This CDR3 spans 14 amino acids. Trimming cost V 9 bases and J 4 bases; bases outside gene matches: 3. Study results and limitations: Reduced insertions were recorded for abundant cord blood beta clonotypes, with no such pattern in memory repertoires. Rather than following the same donors, the conclusions depended on cross-sectional statistical analysis.

TCRdb processed the 5' RACE reads anew with MiXCR; each CDR3 protein has one entry. The sample includes roughly 690,000 distinct CDR3 sequences, 6% to 6.5% seen only once; the top ten take 1.5% to 2%. The sequencing sample was made of naive T cells sorted from blood. The chain carries TRBV24-1 and TRBJ2-1, with 12 nucleotides matching TRBD2. The receptor was derived from a man younger than 35 in good health. This CDR3 reads CATQTSGGYNEQFF. In DNA form, the CDR3 reads TGTGCCACCCAGACTAGCGGGGGATACAATGAGCAGTTCTTC.